The 18 T cell receptor beta chains below all came from one sample that was sequenced in a study of T cell responses to AZD1222 COVID-19 vaccine. Here immunoSEQ multiplex PCR was the method, and the copy in TCRdb shows in-frame clones only, minus some. The top ten hold roughly 3.8% of the sample, which has about 150,000 clones, about 91% seen once. The starting material was peripheral blood, obtained 28 days after the second AZD1222 dose. Receptors originate from an adult who received the AZD1222 COVID-19 vaccine.

The chain recombines TRBV2 with TRBJ2-7; unclear D gene. V was shortened by 3 bases and J by 5 bases, with 14 bases between the two germline ends. CDR3 length: 14 residues. Germline V gene lookup returns CDR1 SNHLY and CDR2 FYNNEI. The CDR3 is CASSDLGIPDEQYF. The CDR3 nucleotides are TGTGCCAGCAGTGACCTGGGGATTCCGGACGAGCAGTACTTC.

Here the CDR3 DNA reads TGTGCCAGCAAACAGGGGGTGGTGGCCAAAAACATTCAGTACTTC. Its translation: CASKQGVVAKNIQYF. The chain joins TRBV21-1 to TRBJ2-4; no check of the table's D call, TRBD1, against the DNA was made. TRBV21-1 corresponds to a pseudogene. CDR3 length: 15 amino acids.

The chain couples TRBV25-1 to TRBJ2-7, with D possibly being TRBD2 (6 bases). The CDR3 is 14 residues long. Germline V gives CDR1 MGHDK, CDR2 SYGVNS. The V and J ends lost 2 bases and 7 bases respectively, with 15 bases between them. For the CDR3, the DNA is TGTGCCAGCAGTGAAGCGGGGCCTTTTGGGGAGCAGTACTTC. Residues: CASSEAGPFGEQYF.

This clone was seen a few times. The chain couples TRBV5-3 to TRBJ1-5; D unclear. TRBV5-3 is sorted into the ORF group, with uncertain function. Trimming cost V 2 bases and J 2 bases, with 5 bases left between them. The CDR3 runs to 13 residues. The chain's CDR3 is CARSFAGNQPQHF. The CDR3 region has the DNA TGTGCCAGAAGCTTTGCAGGCAATCAGCCCCAGCATTTT.

The V call is TRBV11-3, the J call TRBJ1-1, with a weak D call TRBD1 (6 bases). The CDR3 totals 18 residues. With 2 bases removed from V and 0 bases from J, the gap between germline ends came to 19 bases. Germline V gene sequence: CDR1 SGHNT, CDR2 YENEEA. The CDR3 DNA reads TGTGCCAGCAGCTTATCGGAGTCTGCCAGGGGACTGAACACTGAAGCTTTCTTT. It is translated as CASSLSESARGLNTEAFF.

The V and J genes are TRBV14 and TRBJ1-2, with unresolved D. CDR3 length equals 16 residues. Per the germline V gene, CDR1 is SGHDN and CDR2 is FVKESK. V was trimmed by 4 bases and J by 3 bases, leaving 18 bases between them. CDR3 nucleotide sequence: TGTGCCAGCAGCCTATTGACCGGGCCGTACCACTATGGCTACACCTTC. This gives the protein CASSLLTGPYHYGYTF. Full variable domain (rest looked up from reference TRBV14 and TRBJ1-2): EAGVTQFPSHSVIEKGQTVTLRCDPISGHDNLYWYRRVMGKEIKFLLHFVKESKQDESGMPNNRFLAERTGGTYSTLKVQPAELEDSGVYFCASSLLTGPYHYGYTFGSGTRLTVV.

This rearrangement joins TRBV9 to TRBJ2-2; D is uncertain. The CDR3 has 12 residues. CDR1 and CDR2 (germline): SGDLS, YYNGEE. The V gene lost 2 bases and the J gene lost 2 bases, with 1 base spanning the gap. The CDR3 sequence is CASSVNTGELFF. The CDR3 DNA follows: TGTGCCAGCAGCGTTAACACCGGGGAGCTGTTTTTT. Full variable domain (remainder filled in from reference TRBV9 and TRBJ2-2): DSGVTQTPKHLITATGQRVTLRCSPRSGDLSVYWYQQSLDQGLQFLIQYYNGEERAKGNILERFSAQQFPDLHSELNLSSLELGDSALYFCASSVNTGELFFGEGSRLTVL.

The gene calls are TRBV5-4 and TRBJ1-1; 7 bases agree with TRBD1. This CDR3 contains 14 residues. V was clipped by 4 bases and J by 0 bases; unmatched bases: 3. Per germline, CDR1 SGHNT and CDR2 YYREEE (reference sequence). Written as DNA, the CDR3 is TGTGCCAGCAGCGTCGGACAGGTGAACACTGAAGCTTTCTTT. The encoded protein is CASSVGQVNTEAFF.

The V gene is TRBV3-1 (or the pseudogene TRBV3-2), the J gene TRBJ1-5; D is undetermined. V gave up 0 bases and J gave up 1 base, with 7 bases separating them. Germline CDR1 and CDR2: LGHDT and YNNKEL (reference sequence). This CDR3 region has 15 residues. This CDR3 reads CASSQDLTSNQPQHF. DNA of the CDR3: TGTGCCAGCAGCCAAGATTTAACGAGCAATCAGCCCCAGCATTTT.

There are a few counts of this clone. V is TRBV7-9 and J is TRBJ2-5; 8 nucleotides align to TRBD1. The CDR3 contains 13 residues. The germline V gene has CDR1 SEHNR and CDR2 FQNEAQ (reference sequence). After removal of 4 bases from V and 5 bases from J, the junction contained 3 bases not matched to a gene. DNA of the CDR3: TGTGCCAGCAGCTCCAGGGGGCCGGAGACCCAGTACTTC. It is translated as CASSSRGPETQYF.

The chain combines TRBV11-2 with TRBJ2-1; 7 bases match TRBD1. V lost 3 bases and J lost 2; bases outside the gene matches: 7. Germline CDR1 SGHAT, CDR2 FQNNGV. This CDR3 contains 16 residues. CDR3 nucleotide sequence: TGTGCCAGCAGCTTGATAATCCAGGGGGCCTACAATGAGCAGTTCTTC. Protein: CASSLIIQGAYNEQFF.

The rearrangement uses TRBV11-3 and TRBJ2-1; D unclear. Germline CDR1 SGHNT, CDR2 YENEEA. V gave up 4 bases and J gave up 7 bases, with 5 bases separating them. The CDR3 contains 11 residues. CDR3 sequence: CASSSSNEQFF. DNA of the CDR3: TGTGCCAGCAGCTCAAGTAATGAGCAGTTCTTC.

The genes are TRBV29-1 and TRBJ1-5; 8 positions agree with TRBD1. Germline V gene sequence: CDR1 SQVTM, CDR2 ANQGSEA. This CDR3 is 13 amino acids long. Trimming took 4 bases from V and 6 from J; bases not matched to a gene: 5. The CDR3: CSVGETGGQPQHF. The CDR3 DNA reads as TGCAGCGTTGGTGAAACAGGGGGTCAGCCCCAGCATTTT.

The chain joins TRBV6-5 to TRBJ1-2; 9 bases map to TRBD1. Germline assignment: CDR1 MNHEY and CDR2 SVGAGI. The CDR3 has 16 residues. Trimming took 2 bases from V and 4 from J; bases not matched to a gene: 8. CDR3 region: CASSYGGQGGSYGYTF. CDR3 sequence (DNA): TGTGCCAGCAGTTACGGGGGACAGGGTGGGTCCTATGGCTACACCTTC.

This clone showed up just once. V is TRBV13 and J is TRBJ2-1; D is unclear. The CDR3 sequence is 13 residues long. Germline CDR1 reads PRHDT; CDR2 reads FYEKMQ (reference sequence). V was clipped by 3 bases and J by 7 bases, with 10 bases between them. The CDR3 DNA follows: TGTGCCAGCAGCTTCCTAGTGTCGAATGAGCAGTTCTTC. It translates to CASSFLVSNEQFF.

The chain employs TRBV7-6 and TRBJ2-6; D not certain. Germline V gene data show CDR1 as SGHVS and CDR2 as FNYEAQ. CDR3 size: 15 residues. Trimming cost V 0 bases and J 0 bases, with 3 bases left between them. CDR3: CASSLAVSGANVLTF. In nucleotides, the CDR3 is TGTGCCAGCAGCTTAGCTGTCTCTGGGGCCAACGTCCTGACTTTC.

This clone was seen a few times. The chain uses TRBV29-1 and TRBJ1-1; 10 bases agree with TRBD1. Germline values: CDR1 SQVTM, CDR2 ANQGSEA. Trimming took 6 bases from V and 4 from J; bases not matched to a gene: 2. This CDR3 spans 12 amino acids. The CDR3 protein is CSVGQGPTEAFF. For the CDR3, the DNA is TGCAGCGTGGGACAGGGGCCCACTGAAGCTTTCTTT. Supplemented by reference TRBV29-1 and TRBJ1-1, the full variable domain reads SAVISQKPSRDICQRGTSLTIQCQVDSQVTMMFWYRQQPGQSLTLIATANQGSEATYESGFVIDKFPISRPNLTFSTLTVSNMSPEDSSIYLCSVGQGPTEAFFGQGTRLTVV.

The V and J genes are TRBV15 and TRBJ2-6; D possibly corresponds to TRBD1 (6 bases). Trimming stripped 0 bases from V and 4 bases from J, with 16 bases between. The CDR3 is 18 amino acids. Germline V gives CDR1 LNHNV, CDR2 YYDKDF (reference sequence). The CDR3 bases are TGTGCCACCAGCAGAGACACAGGGTATGGCTCCGGGGCCAACGTCCTGACTTTC. This encodes CATSRDTGYGSGANVLTF.